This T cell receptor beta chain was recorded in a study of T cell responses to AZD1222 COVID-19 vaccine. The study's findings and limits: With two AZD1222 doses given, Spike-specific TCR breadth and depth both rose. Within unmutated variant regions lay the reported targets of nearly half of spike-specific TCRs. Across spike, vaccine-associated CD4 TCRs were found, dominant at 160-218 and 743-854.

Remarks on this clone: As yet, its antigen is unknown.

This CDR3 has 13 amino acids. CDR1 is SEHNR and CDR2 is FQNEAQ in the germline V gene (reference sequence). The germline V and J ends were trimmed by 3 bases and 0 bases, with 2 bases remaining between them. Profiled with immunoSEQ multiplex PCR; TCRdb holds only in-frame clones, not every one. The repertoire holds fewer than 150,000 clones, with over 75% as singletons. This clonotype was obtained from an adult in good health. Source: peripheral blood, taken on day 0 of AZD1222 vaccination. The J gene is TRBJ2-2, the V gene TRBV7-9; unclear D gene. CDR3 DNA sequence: TGTGCCAGCAGCTTGCCGAACACCGGGGAGCTGTTTTTT. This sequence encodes CASSLPNTGELFF. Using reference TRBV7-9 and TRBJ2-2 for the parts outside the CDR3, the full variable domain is DTGVSQNPRHKITKRGQNVTFRCDPISEHNRLYWYRQTLGQGPEFLTYFQNEAQLEKSRLLSDRFSAERPKGSFSTLEIQRTEQGDSAMYLCASSLPNTGELFFGEGSRLTVL.